The clone carrying this TCR beta chain was seen more than once but under ten times. The antigen is undetermined. Template-switching 5'RACE yielded the TCR cDNA; a universal primer site and UMIs were added in the process. TCRdb re-derived calls from the 5' RACE reads in MiXCR, one entry per CDR3 protein. The data contain roughly 330,000 distinct CDR3 sequences, about 6.9% of them singletons. These data originate in a study of T cells after yellow fever vaccination. Background on the study: For low cell numbers, libraries were made with SMART-Seq v4 Ultra Low Input. Whole-study results and caveats: In post-booster samples, most primary-vaccination clones reappeared (approximately 96% CD4, 75% to 90% CD8). Compared with primary, the secondary response was weaker and peaked at day 5, not 15.

Unmatched junction bases numbered 8, after V lost 2 bases and J lost 6 bases. Looked up from germline, CDR1 is DFQATT and CDR2 is SNEGSKA (reference sequence). CDR3 length equals 14 residues. This material consisted of PBMCs, taken more than 40 days after the first yellow fever vaccination. The J gene is TRBJ2-5, the V gene TRBV20-1, with 8 bases lining up with TRBD1. This TCR derives from a man younger than 30 who received the YFV17D yellow fever vaccine. The CDR3 sequence: CSARRGTGGQTQYF. CDR3 nucleotides: TGCAGTGCTAGAAGGGGGACAGGAGGACAGACCCAGTACTTC.